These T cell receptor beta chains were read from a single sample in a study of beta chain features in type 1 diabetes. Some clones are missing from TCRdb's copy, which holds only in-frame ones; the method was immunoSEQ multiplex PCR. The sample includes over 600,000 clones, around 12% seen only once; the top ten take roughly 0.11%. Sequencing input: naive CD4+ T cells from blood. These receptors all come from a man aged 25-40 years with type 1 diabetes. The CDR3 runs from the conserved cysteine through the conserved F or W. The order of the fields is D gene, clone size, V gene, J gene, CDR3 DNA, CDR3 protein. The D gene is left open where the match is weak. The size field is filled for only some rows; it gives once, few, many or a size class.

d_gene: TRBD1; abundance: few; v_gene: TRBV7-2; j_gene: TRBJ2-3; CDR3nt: TGTGCCAGCAGCTGGACAGGGGGCTGGGCAGATACGCAGTATTTT; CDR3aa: CASSWTGGWADTQYF
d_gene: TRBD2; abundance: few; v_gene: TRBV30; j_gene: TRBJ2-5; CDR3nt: TGTGCCTGGAGTGTACGACTAGCGGGTGAGACCCAGTACTTC; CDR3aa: CAWSVRLAGETQYF
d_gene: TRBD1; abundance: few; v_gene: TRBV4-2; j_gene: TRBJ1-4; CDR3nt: TGTGCCAGCAGCCAAGGTCCCGGGACAGGGGAAGAAAAACTGTTTTTT; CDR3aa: CASSQGPGTGEEKLFF
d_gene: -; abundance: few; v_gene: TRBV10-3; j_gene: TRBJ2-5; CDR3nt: TGTGCCATCAGTGGGACACATCAAGAGACCCAGTACTTC; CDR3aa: CAISGTHQETQYF
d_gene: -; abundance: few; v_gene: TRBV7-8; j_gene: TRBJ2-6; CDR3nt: TGTGCCAGCTGTCAGGTGTCTGGGGCCAACGTCCTGACTTTC; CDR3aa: CASCQVSGANVLTF
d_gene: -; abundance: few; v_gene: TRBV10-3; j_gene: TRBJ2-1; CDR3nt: TGTGCCATCAGAGCGGGACAGCCCTACAATGAGCAGTTCTTC; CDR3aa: CAIRAGQPYNEQFF
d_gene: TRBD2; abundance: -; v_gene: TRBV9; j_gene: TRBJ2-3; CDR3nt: TGTGCCAGCAGCGTAGGTCTAGCGGCCACAGATACGCAGTATTTT; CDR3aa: CASSVGLAATDTQYF
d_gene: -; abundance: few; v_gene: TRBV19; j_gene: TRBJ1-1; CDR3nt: TGTGCCAGTAACTACGACATCCGAGGGGCTGAAGCTTTCTTT; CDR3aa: CASNYDIRGAEAFF
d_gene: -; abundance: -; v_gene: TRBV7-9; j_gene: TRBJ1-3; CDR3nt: TGTGCCAGCAGCCATGCGGCGGGCTCGGGAAACACCATATATTTT; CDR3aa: CASSHAAGSGNTIYF
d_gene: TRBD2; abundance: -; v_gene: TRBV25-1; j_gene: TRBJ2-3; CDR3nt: TGTGCCAGCAGTGAATGGGACGAGCGGGGACTCACAGATACGCAGTATTTT; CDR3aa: CASSEWDERGLTDTQYF
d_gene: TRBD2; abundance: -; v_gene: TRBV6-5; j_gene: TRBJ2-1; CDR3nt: TGTGCCAGCAGTTACGATGGCGGGGGGCAAAATGAGCAGTTCTTC; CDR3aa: CASSYDGGGQNEQFF
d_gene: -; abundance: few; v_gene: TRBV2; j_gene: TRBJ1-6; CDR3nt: TGTGCCAGCAGGGGGACGAATTCACCCCTCCACTTT; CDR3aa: CASRGTNSPLHF
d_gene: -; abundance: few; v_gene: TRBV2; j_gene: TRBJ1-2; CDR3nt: TGTGCCAGCAGTGACTCTCTAAACTATGGCTACACCTTC; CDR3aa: CASSDSLNYGYTF
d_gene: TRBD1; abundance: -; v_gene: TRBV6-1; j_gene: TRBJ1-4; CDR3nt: TGTGCCAGCAGTGAAGCGCTTCCTACGGACAGGGGGACAACTAATGAAAAACTGTTTTTT; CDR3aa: CASSEALPTDRGTTNEKLFF
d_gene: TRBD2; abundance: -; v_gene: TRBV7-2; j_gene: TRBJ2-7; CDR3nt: TGTGCCAGCAGCCTCTATAGCGGGGGAGTCTACGAGCAGTACTTC; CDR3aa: CASSLYSGGVYEQYF
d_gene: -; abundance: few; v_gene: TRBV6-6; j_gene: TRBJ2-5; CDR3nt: TGTGCCAGCAGTGACCAGGGTCGGACCCAGTACTTC; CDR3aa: CASSDQGRTQYF
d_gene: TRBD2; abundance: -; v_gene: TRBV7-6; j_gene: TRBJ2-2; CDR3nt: TGTGCCAGCAGCTCCCGGAAGGGACTAGCGGGTGACGCGAACACCGGGGAGCTGTTTTTT; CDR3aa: CASSSRKGLAGDANTGELFF
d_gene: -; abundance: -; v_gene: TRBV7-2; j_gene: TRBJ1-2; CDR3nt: TGTGCCAGCAGCCCCGGGTCGGACGGGAATGGCTACACCTTC; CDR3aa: CASSPGSDGNGYTF